The present entry profiles one TCR beta chain with its context. Its antigen is still unknown. This sample was taken from a study of cytomegalovirus exposure and HLA in healthy donors. Whole-study results and caveats: Sequencing likely generated an artifact that appeared as a cluster of highly shared sequence variants.

The V and J ends lost 2 bases and 1 base, in that order; junction bases with no gene match: 6. From germline, CDR1 is MNHNY and CDR2 SVGAGI (reference sequence). This CDR3 has 16 amino acids. The PCR was carried out with 60 Vbeta primers and 13 Jbeta primers. Using immunoSEQ multiplex PCR, the repertoire was profiled, and TCRdb retains in-frame clones only, with some absent. The sample consists of roughly 180,000 clones, about 77% of them appearing once. J is TRBJ2-5 and V is TRBV6-6; TRBD2 matches at 8 bases. Sequenced sample: PBMCs. This sequence originates from a female donor in good health and CMV-seronegative. The CDR3 is CASSYRAGGLQETQYF. CDR3 nucleotides: TGTGCCAGCAGTTACCGGGCGGGGGGCCTCCAAGAGACCCAGTACTTC.